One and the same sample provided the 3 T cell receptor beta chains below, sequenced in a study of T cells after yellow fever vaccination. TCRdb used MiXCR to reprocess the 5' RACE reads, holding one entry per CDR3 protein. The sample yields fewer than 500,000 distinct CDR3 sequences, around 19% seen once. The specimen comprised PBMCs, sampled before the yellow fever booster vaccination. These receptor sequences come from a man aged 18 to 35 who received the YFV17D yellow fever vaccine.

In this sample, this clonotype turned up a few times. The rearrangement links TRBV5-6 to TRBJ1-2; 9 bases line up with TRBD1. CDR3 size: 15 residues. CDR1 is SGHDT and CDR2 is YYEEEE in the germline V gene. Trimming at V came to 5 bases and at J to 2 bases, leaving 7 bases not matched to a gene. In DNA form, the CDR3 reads TGTGCCAGCAGTCAGGACAGGGGTTTAAACTATGGCTACACCTTC. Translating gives CASSQDRGLNYGYTF.

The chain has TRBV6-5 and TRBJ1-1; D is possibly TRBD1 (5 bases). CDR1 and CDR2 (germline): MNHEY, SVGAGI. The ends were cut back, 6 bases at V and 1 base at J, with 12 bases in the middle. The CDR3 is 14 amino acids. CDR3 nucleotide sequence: TGTGCCAGCAGGCCGGGACTGTGGAACACTGAAGCTTTCTTT. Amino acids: CASRPGLWNTEAFF.

The CDR3 loop is CASSLRKPEETQYF. As DNA, the CDR3 is TGTGCCAGCAGCTTGAGGAAGCCCGAGGAGACCCAGTACTTC. This chain connects TRBV11-2 to TRBJ2-5, with no clear D. This CDR3 has 14 residues. V lost 3 bases and J 5 bases, leaving 13 bases between the germline ends. Germline lookup yields CDR1 SGHAT and CDR2 FQNNGV.